Following are 10 T cell receptor beta chains from one sample sequenced in a study of shared clonotypes between healthy human individuals (dated by TCRdb to 2020 to 2021). The library was made by the immunoSEQ multiplex PCR assay. The table comes from immuneACCESS by way of TCRdb, which keeps in-frame sequences with V and J called. Part of the clones is missing from these tables; in studies checked, under half for an unresolved V gene and the rest for unknown reasons. The sample profile shows around 2.5 million clones; approximately 93% of them were found once. The ten largest clonotypes hold around 0.37% of the sample. The sequencing input was naive CD4+ T cells from PBMCs. The sample's cell subset or site label, in plain terms: CD45RA+ positively selected. The receptor source for this set is a man between 18 and 35 years old in good health. Some clones in this sample may be carry-over from other donors' samples.

The chain carries TRBV7-3 and TRBJ2-2; TRBD1 matches 8 bases. V lost 5 bases to trimming and J lost 6 bases; unmatched junction nucleotides: 8. Germline lookup yields CDR1 SGHTA and CDR2 FQGTGA. This CDR3 contains 15 residues. CDR3 loop: CASSADRGRAGELFF. Here the CDR3 DNA reads TGTGCCAGCAGCGCAGACAGGGGTCGCGCCGGGGAGCTGTTTTTT. The whole variable domain, remainder taken from reference TRBV7-3 and TRBJ2-2, is GAGVSQTPSNKVTEKGKYVELRCDPISGHTALYWYRQSLGQGPEFLIYFQGTGAADDSGLPNDRFFAVRPEGSVSTLKIQRTERGDSAVYLCASSADRGRAGELFFGEGSRLTVL.

The J gene is TRBJ2-7, the V gene TRBV28; D unresolved. The CDR3 is 15 amino acids. V was pared by 5 bases and J by 1 base, with 15 bases between. Germline loops: CDR1 MDHEN, CDR2 SYDVKM. Here the CDR3 reads CASSNPKKNSYEQYF. The CDR3 coding sequence is TGTGCCAGCAGTAACCCCAAGAAAAATTCCTACGAGCAGTACTTC.

This clone was recorded only once. This chain uses TRBV5-1 with TRBJ1-1; D is undetermined. Trimming took off 4 bases at V and 1 base at J, with 14 bases between the two ends. Germline loops: CDR1 SGHRS, CDR2 YFSETQ. CDR3 length equals 15 residues. The DNA of the CDR3 is TGCGCCAGCAGCCAAACCTCCTCCCGGAACACTGAAGCTTTCTTT. This codes for CASSQTSSRNTEAFF.

About this clone: A single base separates this from a much larger clone, so it may be a read error. V is TRBV5-1 and J is TRBJ2-5; D gene unclear. CDR3 length: 11 residues. Trimming pared 1 base from V and 5 bases from J, leaving 3 bases between. The germline gives CDR1 SGHRS, CDR2 YFSETQ. The CDR3 region is CASSLWETQYF. Here the CDR3 DNA reads TGCGCCAGCAGCTTGTGGGAGACCCAGTACTTC.

J is TRBJ2-7 and V is TRBV27, with TRBD1 matching over 7 bases. The CDR3 totals 14 residues. Germline CDR1 reads MNHEY; CDR2 reads SMNVEV (reference sequence). J lost 4 bases, V lost 4 bases, and 7 bases had no gene match. The chain's CDR3 is CASSSQGQFYEQYF. The CDR3 nucleotides are TGTGCCAGCAGTTCCCAGGGACAGTTTTACGAGCAGTACTTC.

The rearrangement links TRBV2 to TRBJ2-5; D uncertain. This CDR3 region has 11 residues. Trimming left V 1 base short and J 10 bases short, with 7 bases between. The germline gives CDR1 SNHLY, CDR2 FYNNEI. The DNA of the CDR3 is TGTGCCAGCAGTGAAGGGCAGGTCCAGTACTTC. Translating gives CASSEGQVQYF.

This clone was detected once. The chain uses TRBV9 and TRBJ1-2; weak D call: TRBD1 (6 bases). Germline V gene lookup returns CDR1 SGDLS and CDR2 YYNGEE. V lost 3 bases and J 2 bases, leaving 23 bases between the germline ends. The CDR3 is 18 residues long. The CDR3 nucleotides read TGTGCCAGCAGCGGACACTACAGGGAAGCTTTCCCAAACTATGGCTACACCTTC. Translating gives CASSGHYREAFPNYGYTF.

Comments on this clone: The sample has other DNA sequences that encode this CDR3 too. Written as DNA, the CDR3 is TGTGCCAGCAGTGAAGCGAGGGGGTACGAGCAGTACTTC. It yields the protein CASSEARGYEQYF. The genes are TRBV6-1 and TRBJ2-7, with D possibly TRBD1 on 6 matching bases. The V gene's germline CDR1 is MNHNS and CDR2 SASEGT. This CDR3 contains 13 residues. The ends were cut back, 0 bases at V and 4 bases at J, with 7 bases in the middle.

V gene TRBV6-1 combines with J gene TRBJ1-1; no firm D call. Germline V gene sequence: CDR1 MNHNS, CDR2 SASEGT. CDR3 length: 15 residues. Deletions cut 3 bases from V and 1 base from J, with 12 bases between. The CDR3 spells CASSELPAGNTEAFF. Here the CDR3 DNA reads TGTGCCAGCAGTGAGTTGCCCGCAGGGAACACTGAAGCTTTCTTT.

V is TRBV5-1 and J is TRBJ1-1; no clear D. V was pared by 4 bases and J by 3 bases, with 16 bases between. The CDR3 has 15 amino acids. In germline, CDR1 is SGHRS, CDR2 YFSETQ. CDR3 region: CASSKRHSLDTEAFF. The CDR3 DNA sequence: TGCGCCAGCAGCAAACGACACTCCTTGGACACTGAAGCTTTCTTT.